These 13 T cell receptor beta chains came from one sample sequenced in a study of cytomegalovirus exposure and HLA in healthy donors. The PCR made use of 60 Vbeta and 13 Jbeta primers. The table came from immunoSEQ multiplex PCR; TCRdb's copy has only in-frame clones and leaves some out. The data contain 150,000 or so clones, approximately 80% of them singletons. Sequenced input: PBMCs. The receptors stem from a male donor in good health and CMV-seronegative.

The chain joins TRBV7-3 to TRBJ2-2; 9 positions match TRBD1. Per germline, CDR1 SGHTA and CDR2 FQGTGA. The CDR3 is made up of 16 amino acids. J gave up 4 bases and V 1 base, and 4 bases lay outside the gene matches. The CDR3 bases are TGTGCCAGCAGCTTAAGTACAGGGGGCGGCACCGGGGAGCTGTTTTTT. This codes for CASSLSTGGGTGELFF.

The chain has TRBV11-1 and TRBJ2-2, with TRBD2 matching 9 bases. V lost 1 base and J lost 3; bases outside the gene matches: 6. Germline V gene data show CDR1 as SGHAT and CDR2 as FQDESV (reference sequence). The CDR3 length is 17 residues. In DNA form, the CDR3 reads TGTGCCAGCAGCTTAGGGCGCGGGAGGGCCCACACCGGGGAGCTGTTTTTT. Translated: CASSLGRGRAHTGELFF.

This sequence joins TRBV19 and TRBJ1-2; D unresolved. The V gene's germline CDR1 is LNHDA and CDR2 SQIVND (reference sequence). With 5 bases removed from V and 3 bases from J, the gap between germline ends came to 13 bases. This CDR3 comprises 14 residues. CDR3: CASSPEGVDYGYTF. CDR3 coding DNA: TGTGCCAGTAGTCCGGAAGGAGTAGACTATGGCTACACCTTC.

The chain is built from TRBV30 and TRBJ2-7; no clear D gene. Germline CDR1 GTSNPN, CDR2 SVGIG (reference sequence). V was shortened by 2 bases and J by 3 bases, with 11 bases between the two germline ends. The CDR3 consists of 13 residues. The CDR3 sequence: CAWSSRNIYEQYF. CDR3 DNA sequence: TGTGCCTGGAGTAGCAGGAATATCTACGAGCAGTACTTC.

This clone was observed a handful of times. This chain joins TRBV4-3 and TRBJ1-5, with 7 positions matching TRBD1. Germline V gene sequence: CDR1 LGHNA, CDR2 YSLEER. This CDR3 has 13 residues. The V gene end was trimmed by 0 bases and the J gene end by 7 bases; junction bases not matched to a gene: 0. The CDR3 DNA reads as TGCGCCAGCAGCCAAGACAGGGGGCAGCCCCAGCATTTT. Translated: CASSQDRGQPQHF.

This clone was counted between two and nine times. This chain joins TRBV29-1 and TRBJ2-7; TRBD2 aligns across 9 bases. This CDR3 is built from 13 residues. J lost 7 bases, V lost 7 bases, and 11 bases had no gene match. Germline-derived CDR1 and CDR2 are SQVTM and ANQGSEA. CDR3 DNA: TGCAGCGCAGAAGCGGGAGGACTGTTGGAGCAGTACTTC. It codes for CSAEAGGLLEQYF.

This sequence joins TRBV5-1 and TRBJ1-3; 11 nucleotides agree with TRBD1. This CDR3 spans 15 amino acids. Germline V lookup: CDR1 SGHRS, CDR2 YFSETQ. With 4 bases clipped from V and 8 bases from J, the junction kept 8 bases outside the gene matches. In DNA, the CDR3 is TGCGCCAGCAGCACCGGGACAGGGGGTTTCGACACCATATATTTT. It is translated as CASSTGTGGFDTIYF.

This clone was seen more than once but under ten times. The J gene is TRBJ2-1, the V gene TRBV28; TRBD2 matches 7 bases. V lost 6 bases and J lost 0; bases outside the gene matches: 8. CDR1 is MDHEN, CDR2 SYDVKM, per germline. The CDR3 length is 16 residues. Here the CDR3 DNA reads TGTGCCAGCAGGGGCCTAGCGGCGAGCTCCTACAATGAGCAGTTCTTC. Amino acid sequence: CASRGLAASSYNEQFF.

This rearrangement joins TRBV19 to TRBJ2-3; 8 positions match TRBD2. J gave up 3 bases and V 3 bases, and 11 bases lay outside the gene matches. The germline V gene encodes CDR1 LNHDA and CDR2 SQIVND (reference sequence). This CDR3 is 17 amino acids long. CDR3 in amino acids: CASSMPSTSGGTDTQYF. The CDR3 region has the DNA TGTGCCAGTAGTATGCCCTCCACTAGCGGAGGAACAGATACGCAGTATTTT.

J is TRBJ1-2 and V is TRBV19; 8 bases align to TRBD1. Germline V gives CDR1 LNHDA, CDR2 SQIVND (reference sequence). V was pared by 10 bases and J by 2 bases, with 12 bases of the junction left unmatched. The CDR3 length is 15 residues. CDR3 nucleotide sequence: TGTGCCACCAGGACAGGGAGCAATTTGAACTATGGCTACACCTTC. Its protein is CATRTGSNLNYGYTF.

The V gene is TRBV10-3, the J gene TRBJ2-5; 11 nucleotides match TRBD2. With V trimmed by 6 bases and J by 0 bases, 12 bases remained unmatched. This CDR3 region has 18 residues. Looked up from germline, CDR1 is ENHRY and CDR2 is SYGVKD. The DNA for the CDR3 is TGTGCCATCAGAACCGGACTAGCGGGTAAAGGGAACCAAGAGACCCAGTACTTC. Translating it yields CAIRTGLAGKGNQETQYF.

The V gene is TRBV7-2, the J gene TRBJ1-1, with 8 bases lining up with TRBD1. Germline lookup yields CDR1 SGHTA and CDR2 FQGNSA. V shed 5 bases and J 0 bases; nucleotides not matched to a gene: 11. The CDR3 is 17 amino acids. CDR3 amino acids: CASSTPDRGGMNTEAFF. In DNA, the CDR3 is TGTGCCAGCAGCACGCCTGACAGGGGAGGTATGAACACTGAAGCTTTCTTT.

The J gene is TRBJ2-6, the V gene TRBV5-1, with a possible D match to TRBD2 (6 bases). Trimming shortened V by 6 bases and J by 4 bases, and 17 bases separated the two germline ends. This CDR3 spans 16 amino acids. CDR1 is SGHRS, CDR2 YFSETQ, per germline. Here the CDR3 DNA reads TGCGCCAGCAACATCGGGGGAGGTGCAGGGGCCAACGTCCTGACTTTC. Its translation is CASNIGGGAGANVLTF.